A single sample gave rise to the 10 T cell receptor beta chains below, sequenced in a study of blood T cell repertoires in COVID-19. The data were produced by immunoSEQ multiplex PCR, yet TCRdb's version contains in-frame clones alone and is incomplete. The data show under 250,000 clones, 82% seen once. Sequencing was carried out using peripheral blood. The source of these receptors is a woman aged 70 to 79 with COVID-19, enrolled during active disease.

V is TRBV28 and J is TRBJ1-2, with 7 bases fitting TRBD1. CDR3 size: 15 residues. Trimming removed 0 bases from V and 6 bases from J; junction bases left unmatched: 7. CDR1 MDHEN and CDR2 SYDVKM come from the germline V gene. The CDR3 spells CASSLWHRGGNGYTF. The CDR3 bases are TGTGCCAGCAGTTTATGGCACAGGGGTGGGAATGGCTACACCTTC.

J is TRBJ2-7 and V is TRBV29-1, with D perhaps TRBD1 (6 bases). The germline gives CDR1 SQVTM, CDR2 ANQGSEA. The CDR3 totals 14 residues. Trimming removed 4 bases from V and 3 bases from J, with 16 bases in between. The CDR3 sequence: CSVASLDRVYEQYF. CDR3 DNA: TGCAGCGTTGCCAGTCTGGACAGAGTCTACGAGCAGTACTTC.

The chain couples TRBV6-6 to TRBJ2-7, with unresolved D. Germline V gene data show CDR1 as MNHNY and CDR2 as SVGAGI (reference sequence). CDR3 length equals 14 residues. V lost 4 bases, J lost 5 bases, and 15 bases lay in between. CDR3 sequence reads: CASSFNLASDEQYF. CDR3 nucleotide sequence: TGTGCCAGCAGTTTCAACCTTGCGAGCGACGAGCAGTACTTC.

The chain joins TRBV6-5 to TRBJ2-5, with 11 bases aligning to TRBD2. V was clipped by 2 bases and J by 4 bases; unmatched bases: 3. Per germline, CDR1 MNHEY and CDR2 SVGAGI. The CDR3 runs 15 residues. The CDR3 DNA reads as TGTGCCAGCAGTTACATACTAGCGGGAGCAGAGACCCAGTACTTC. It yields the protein CASSYILAGAETQYF.

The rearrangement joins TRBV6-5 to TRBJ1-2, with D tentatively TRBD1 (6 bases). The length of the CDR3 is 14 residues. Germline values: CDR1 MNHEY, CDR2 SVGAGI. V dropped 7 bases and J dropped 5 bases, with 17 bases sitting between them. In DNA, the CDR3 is TGTGCCAGCAATCGGGGGGCGTCAGGTTATGGCTACACCTTC. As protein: CASNRGASGYGYTF.

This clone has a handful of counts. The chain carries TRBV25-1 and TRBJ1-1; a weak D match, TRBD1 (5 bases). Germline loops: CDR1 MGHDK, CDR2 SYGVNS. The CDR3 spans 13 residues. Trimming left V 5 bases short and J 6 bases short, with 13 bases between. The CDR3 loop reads CASSKQGGAEAFF. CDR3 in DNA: TGTGCCAGCAGTAAGCAGGGAGGCGCTGAAGCTTTCTTT.

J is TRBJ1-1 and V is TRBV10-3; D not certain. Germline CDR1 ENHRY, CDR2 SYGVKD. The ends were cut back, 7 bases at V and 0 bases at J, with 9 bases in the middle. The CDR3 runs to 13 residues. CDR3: CAIMVSLNTEAFF. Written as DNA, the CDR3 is TGTGCCATCATGGTCAGTTTGAACACTGAAGCTTTCTTT.

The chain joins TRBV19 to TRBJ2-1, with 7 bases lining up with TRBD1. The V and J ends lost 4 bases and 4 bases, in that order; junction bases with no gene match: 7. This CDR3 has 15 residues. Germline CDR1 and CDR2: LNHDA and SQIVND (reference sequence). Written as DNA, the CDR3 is TGTGCCAGTAGTACGGGACAGCGAAAGTACAATGAGCAGTTCTTC. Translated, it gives CASSTGQRKYNEQFF.

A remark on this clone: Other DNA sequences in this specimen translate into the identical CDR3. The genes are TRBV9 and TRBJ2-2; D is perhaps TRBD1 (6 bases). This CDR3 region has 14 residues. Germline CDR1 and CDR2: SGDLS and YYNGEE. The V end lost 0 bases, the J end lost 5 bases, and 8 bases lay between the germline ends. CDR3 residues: CASSVGTDTGELFF. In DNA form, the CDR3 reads TGTGCCAGCAGCGTAGGGACAGATACCGGGGAGCTGTTTTTT.

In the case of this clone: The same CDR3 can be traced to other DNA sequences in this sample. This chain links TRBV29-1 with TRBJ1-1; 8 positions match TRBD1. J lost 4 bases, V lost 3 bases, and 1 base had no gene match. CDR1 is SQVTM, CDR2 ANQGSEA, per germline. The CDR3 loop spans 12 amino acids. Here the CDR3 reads CSVDTGGTEAFF. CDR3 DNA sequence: TGCAGCGTTGACACAGGGGGCACTGAAGCTTTCTTT. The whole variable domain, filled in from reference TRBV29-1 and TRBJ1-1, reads SAVISQKPSRDICQRGTSLTIQCQVDSQVTMMFWYRQQPGQSLTLIATANQGSEATYESGFVIDKFPISRPNLTFSTLTVSNMSPEDSSIYLCSVDTGGTEAFFGQGTRLTVV.